This T cell receptor beta chain stems from a study of blood T cell repertoires in COVID-19. Study-wide background: From the United States, Italy and Spain came samples of acute and convalescent COVID-19. PBMCs, B-cell-depleted T cells, or T cells were the source of the cDNA or gDNA that made up the material.

In the original processing: Reference gene primer amplification gave nucleated cell count estimates. Generated by immunoSEQ multiplex PCR, the TCRdb table keeps only in-frame clones and is missing some. That table furnishes V, J and clone size, whereas the DNA furnished D and trimming. Seen here are fewer than 70,000 clones, over 75% observed once, and the top ten hold 6.9%. V gave up 3 bases and J gave up 4 bases; unmatched junction bases: 6. This CDR3 comprises 15 residues. CDR1 and CDR2 from the germline V gene are MNHEY and SMNVEV (reference sequence). The TCR originated in a man in his 60s with active or convalescent COVID-19. The genes are TRBV27 and TRBJ1-5, with 7 bases lining up with TRBD1. Sequences were obtained from peripheral blood. CDR3 loop: CASSLQGEWNQPQHF. The CDR3 nucleotides are TGTGCCAGCAGTTTGCAGGGGGAGTGGAATCAGCCCCAGCATTTT.